The entry that follows covers one T cell receptor (beta chain) sequence. Trimming took 5 bases from V and 4 from J, leaving 9 bases between them. CDR1 and CDR2 (germline): SEHNR, FQNEAQ (reference sequence). The CDR3 extends over 13 amino acids. The sample belongs to a study of blood T cell repertoires in COVID-19. Method: immunoSEQ multiplex PCR; TCRdb's copy keeps in-frame clones and lacks some. The sample has hundreds of thousands of clones, 90% to 95% seen once. The sequence was collected from a woman in her late teens or twenties who had recovered from COVID-19. The chain has TRBV7-9 and TRBJ2-1; tentative D call: TRBD2 (6 bases). What was sequenced was peripheral blood. CDR3 region: CASSPEGYNEQFF. As DNA, the CDR3 is TGTGCCAGCAGCCCGGAGGGGTACAATGAGCAGTTCTTC.